A single sample gave rise to the 20 T cell receptor beta chains below, sequenced in a study of monozygotic twins with inflammatory bowel disease. Using the 5' RACE reads, TCRdb records one entry per CDR3 protein without DNA. The sample table includes about 210,000 distinct CDR3 sequences. Sequencing was carried out using blood. These receptors were taken from a human donor with ulcerative colitis or Crohn's disease, or a healthy co-twin of an affected twin (not recorded which).

The CDR3 spells CASSGTGGIVRELFF. The J gene is TRBJ2-2, the V gene TRBV2; TCRdb's D gene call, TRBD1, goes unchecked for lack of DNA. CDR3 length equals 15 residues. Germline V gene data show CDR1 as SNHLY and CDR2 as FYNNEI.

This chain links TRBV14 with TRBJ2-1. This CDR3 is 15 amino acids long. Germline CDR1 SGHDN, CDR2 FVKESK. The CDR3 here is CASSPMYSSYNEQFF.

The chain uses TRBV27 and TRBJ2-7; no DNA is available, so the TRBD2 call from TCRdb remains unchecked. Germline CDR1 MNHEY, CDR2 SMNVEV (reference sequence). The CDR3 has 17 amino acids. The CDR3 sequence: CASSLLGVAGAPFEQYF.

CDR3 residues: CSVSRDGNQPQHF. This chain uses TRBV29-1 with TRBJ1-5. The CDR3 has 13 residues. CDR1 is SQVTM and CDR2 is ANQGSEA in the germline V gene. Supplemented by reference TRBV29-1 and TRBJ1-5, the full variable domain reads SAVISQKPSRDICQRGTSLTIQCQVDSQVTMMFWYRQQPGQSLTLIATANQGSEATYESGFVIDKFPISRPNLTFSTLTVSNMSPEDSSIYLCSVSRDGNQPQHFGDGTRLSIL.

The chain's CDR3 is CASSPQGQGKISGNTIYF. V is TRBV3-1 and J is TRBJ1-3; TCRdb's D gene call, TRBD1, goes unchecked for lack of DNA. CDR3 length: 18 amino acids. Looked up from germline, CDR1 is LGHDT and CDR2 is YNNKEL (reference sequence).

The chain recombines TRBV7-2 with TRBJ2-1; TCRdb reports TRBD1, a call that lacks DNA to check it against. From germline, CDR1 is SGHTA and CDR2 FQGNSA. This CDR3 contains 17 residues. The CDR3 sequence: CASSPPGSMGGYNEQFF.

This sequence joins TRBV29-1 and TRBJ2-5; TCRdb's D call of TRBD2 is untestable without DNA. Germline V gene lookup returns CDR1 SQVTM and CDR2 ANQGSEA. The CDR3 spans 16 residues. The CDR3 sequence is CSVVRGLAGGQETQYF. Full variable domain (missing parts from reference TRBV29-1 and TRBJ2-5): SAVISQKPSRDICQRGTSLTIQCQVDSQVTMMFWYRQQPGQSLTLIATANQGSEATYESGFVIDKFPISRPNLTFSTLTVSNMSPEDSSIYLCSVVRGLAGGQETQYFGPGTRLLVL.

V gene TRBV5-1 combines with J gene TRBJ2-1; TCRdb picks TRBD2, but there is no DNA to check that call. The CDR3 loop spans 14 amino acids. Germline V gene lookup returns CDR1 SGHRS and CDR2 YFSETQ. CDR3 residues: CASSLAGGINEQFF.

The chain combines TRBV27 with TRBJ2-3; TCRdb calls TRBD1, which cannot be checked without DNA. The germline CDR1 and CDR2 sequences are MNHEY and SMNVEV (reference sequence). This CDR3 is built from 15 residues. This CDR3 reads CASSPWTPTGDTQYF.

The rearrangement links TRBV12-3 or TRBV12-4 to TRBJ2-2; the D call of TRBD1 rests on TCRdb alone, since no DNA is present to check it. The CDR3 loop spans 14 amino acids. The CDR3 sequence: CASRGTGLAGELFF.

The chain has TRBV20-1 and TRBJ2-1; TCRdb's D call, TRBD1, is unchecked because there is no DNA. This CDR3 region has 13 residues. Germline CDR1 is DFQATT and CDR2 is SNEGSKA (reference sequence). Here the CDR3 reads CSAPQFGANEQFF.

J is TRBJ2-7 and V is TRBV5-1; the TRBD1 assignment by TCRdb is unverifiable without DNA. The CDR3 is 14 residues long. Germline V gene data show CDR1 as SGHRS and CDR2 as YFSETQ. The CDR3 spells CASSPGQGAYEQYF.

V and J are TRBV7-8 and TRBJ2-5. The CDR3 has 12 amino acids. Germline CDR1 is SGHVS and CDR2 is FQNEAQ. Here the CDR3 reads CASSRMQETQYF.

The V call is TRBV18, the J call TRBJ1-1. The length of the CDR3 is 19 residues. Germline V gene sequence: CDR1 KGHSH, CDR2 LQKENI. CDR3 protein: CASSPGRANRDIMNTEAFF.

The chain carries TRBV20-1 and TRBJ2-1; checking the TCRdb D call of TRBD1 is not possible without DNA. This CDR3 has 13 amino acids. Germline loops: CDR1 DFQATT, CDR2 SNEGSKA (reference sequence). The CDR3 protein is CSAEGSAYNEQFF.

V is TRBV13 and J is TRBJ2-2; TCRdb calls TRBD2, which cannot be checked without DNA. Per the germline V gene, CDR1 is PRHDT and CDR2 is FYEKMQ (reference sequence). The CDR3 extends over 16 amino acids. CDR3 amino acids: CASSFDYGLNTGELFF.

This chain connects TRBV5-5 to TRBJ1-6; TCRdb indicates TRBD1, and absent DNA this call remains unverified. The length of the CDR3 is 15 residues. Germline V lookup: CDR1 SGHKS, CDR2 YYEKEE (reference sequence). This CDR3 reads CASSRTGGAEGPLHF.

The chain recombines TRBV2 with TRBJ2-3; no DNA is available, so the TRBD2 call from TCRdb remains unchecked. Germline values: CDR1 SNHLY, CDR2 FYNNEI. The CDR3 has 15 amino acids. CDR3 region: CASRSGRAPTDTQYF. The full variable domain, its missing parts supplied by reference TRBV2 and TRBJ2-3, is EPEVTQTPSHQVTQMGQEVILRCVPISNHLYFYWYRQILGQKVEFLVSFYNNEISEKSEIFDDQFSVERPDGSNFTLKIRSTKLEDSAMYFCASRSGRAPTDTQYFGPGTRLTVL.

V is TRBV7-3 and J is TRBJ1-1; TCRdb selects TRBD1, and the lack of DNA leaves this call unchecked. Germline V gene lookup returns CDR1 SGHTA and CDR2 FQGTGA. The CDR3 extends over 13 amino acids. CDR3 protein: CASSSQGGTEAFF.

This chain joins TRBV3-1 and TRBJ2-3; TCRdb's D gene call, TRBD2, goes unchecked for lack of DNA. The CDR3 runs 16 residues. Germline V gene data show CDR1 as LGHDT and CDR2 as YNNKEL (reference sequence). CDR3 loop: CASSQAGLVGTDTQYF.